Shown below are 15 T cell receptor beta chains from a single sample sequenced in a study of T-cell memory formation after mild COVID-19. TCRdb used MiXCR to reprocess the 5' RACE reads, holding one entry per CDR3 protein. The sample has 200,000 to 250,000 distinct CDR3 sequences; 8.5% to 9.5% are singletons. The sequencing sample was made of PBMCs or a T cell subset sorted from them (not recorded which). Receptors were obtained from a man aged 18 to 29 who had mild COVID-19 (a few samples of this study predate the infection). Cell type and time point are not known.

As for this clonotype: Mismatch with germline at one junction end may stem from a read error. The CDR3 sequence is CASSYGPHGIGELIF. DNA for the CDR3: TGCGCCAGCAGCTACGGGCCTCACGGGATCGGGGAGCTGATTTTT. J is TRBJ2-2 and V is TRBV5-1; a possible D gene is TRBD2 (5 bases). Germline V gene sequence: CDR1 SGHRS, CDR2 YFSETQ. This CDR3 spans 15 amino acids. Supplemented by reference TRBV5-1 and TRBJ2-2, the full variable domain reads KAGVTQTPRYLIKTRGQQVTLSCSPISGHRSVSWYQQTPGQGLQFLFEYFSETQRNKGNFPGRFSGRQFSNSRSEMNVSTLELGDSALYLCASSYGPHGIGELIFGEGSRLTVL.

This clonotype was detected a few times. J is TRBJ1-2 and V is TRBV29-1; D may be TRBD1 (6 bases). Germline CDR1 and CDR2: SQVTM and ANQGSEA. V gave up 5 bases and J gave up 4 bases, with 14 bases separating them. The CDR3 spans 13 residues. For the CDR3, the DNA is TGCAGCGTTAACTCGGGGGGCATCTATGGCTACACCTTC. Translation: CSVNSGGIYGYTF.

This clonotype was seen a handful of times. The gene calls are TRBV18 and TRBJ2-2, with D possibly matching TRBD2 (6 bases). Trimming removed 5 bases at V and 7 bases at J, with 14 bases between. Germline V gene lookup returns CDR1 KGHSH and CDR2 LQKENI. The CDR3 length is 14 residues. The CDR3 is CASSSATAGGELFF. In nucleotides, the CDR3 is TGTGCCAGCTCATCGGCGACAGCGGGCGGGGAGCTGTTTTTT.

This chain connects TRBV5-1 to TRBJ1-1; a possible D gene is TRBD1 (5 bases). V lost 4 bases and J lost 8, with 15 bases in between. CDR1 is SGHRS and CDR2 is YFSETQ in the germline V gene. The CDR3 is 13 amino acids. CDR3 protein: CASSLRDRGEAFF. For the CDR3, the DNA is TGCGCCAGCAGCCTCCGGGACCGGGGAGAAGCTTTCTTT.

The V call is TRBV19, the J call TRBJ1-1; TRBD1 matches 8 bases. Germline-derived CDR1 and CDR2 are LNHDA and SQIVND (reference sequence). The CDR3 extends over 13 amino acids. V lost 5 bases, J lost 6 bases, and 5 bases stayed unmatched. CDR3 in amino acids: CASSHRGSAEAFF. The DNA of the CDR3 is TGTGCCAGTAGTCACAGGGGGTCGGCTGAAGCTTTCTTT.

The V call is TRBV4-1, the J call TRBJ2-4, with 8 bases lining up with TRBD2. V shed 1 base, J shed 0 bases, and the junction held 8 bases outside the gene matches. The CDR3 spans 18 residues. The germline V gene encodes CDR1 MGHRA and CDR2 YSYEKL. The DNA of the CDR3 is TGCGCCAGCAGCCAAGGCCCCAGCGGGGGCCTAGCCAAAAACATTCAGTACTTC. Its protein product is CASSQGPSGGLAKNIQYF.

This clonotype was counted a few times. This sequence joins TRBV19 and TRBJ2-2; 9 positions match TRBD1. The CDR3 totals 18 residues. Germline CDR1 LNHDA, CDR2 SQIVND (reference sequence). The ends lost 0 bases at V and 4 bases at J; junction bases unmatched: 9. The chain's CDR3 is CASSIDAPTGGSTGELFF. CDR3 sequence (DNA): TGTGCCAGTAGTATAGATGCTCCCACAGGGGGCTCCACCGGGGAGCTGTTTTTT.

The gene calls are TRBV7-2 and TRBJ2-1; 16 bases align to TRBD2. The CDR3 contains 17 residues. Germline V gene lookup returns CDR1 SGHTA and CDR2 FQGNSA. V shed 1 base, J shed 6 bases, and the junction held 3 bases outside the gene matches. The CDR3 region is CASSLVGTSGGANEQFF. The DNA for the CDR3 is TGTGCCAGCAGCTTAGTTGGGACTAGCGGGGGGGCCAATGAGCAGTTCTTC.

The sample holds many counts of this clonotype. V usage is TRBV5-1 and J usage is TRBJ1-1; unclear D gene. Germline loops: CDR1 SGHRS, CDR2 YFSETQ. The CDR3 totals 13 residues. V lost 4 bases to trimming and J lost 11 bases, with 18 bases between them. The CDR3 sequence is CASSGGGKTLAFF. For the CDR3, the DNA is TGCGCCAGCAGCGGAGGCGGCAAGACCTTGGCTTTCTTT.

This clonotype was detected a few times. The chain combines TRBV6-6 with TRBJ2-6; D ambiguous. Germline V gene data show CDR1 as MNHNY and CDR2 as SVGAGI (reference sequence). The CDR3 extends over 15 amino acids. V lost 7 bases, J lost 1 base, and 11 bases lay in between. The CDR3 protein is CASTPRPSGANVLTF. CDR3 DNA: TGTGCCAGCACCCCGAGACCTTCTGGGGCCAACGTCCTGACTTTC.

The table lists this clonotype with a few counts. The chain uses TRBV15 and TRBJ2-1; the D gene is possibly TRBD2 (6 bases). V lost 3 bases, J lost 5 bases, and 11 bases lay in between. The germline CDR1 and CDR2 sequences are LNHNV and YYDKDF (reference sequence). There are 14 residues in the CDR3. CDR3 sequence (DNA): TGTGCCACCAGCAGGACGGACTACCACAATGAGCAGTTCTTC. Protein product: CATSRTDYHNEQFF.

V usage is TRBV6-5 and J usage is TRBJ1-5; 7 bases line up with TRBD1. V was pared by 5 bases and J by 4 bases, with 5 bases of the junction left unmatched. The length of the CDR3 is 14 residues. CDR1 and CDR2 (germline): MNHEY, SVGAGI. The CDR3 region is CASSKLQGNQPQHF. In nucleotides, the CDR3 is TGTGCCAGCAGTAAACTACAGGGGAATCAGCCCCAGCATTTT.

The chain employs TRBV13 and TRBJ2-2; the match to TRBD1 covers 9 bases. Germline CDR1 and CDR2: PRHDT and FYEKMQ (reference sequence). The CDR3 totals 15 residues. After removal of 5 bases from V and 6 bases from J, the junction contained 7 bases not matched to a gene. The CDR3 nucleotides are TGTGCCAGCAGCATGGGACAGGGAGTCCCCGGGGAGCTGTTTTTT. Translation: CASSMGQGVPGELFF.

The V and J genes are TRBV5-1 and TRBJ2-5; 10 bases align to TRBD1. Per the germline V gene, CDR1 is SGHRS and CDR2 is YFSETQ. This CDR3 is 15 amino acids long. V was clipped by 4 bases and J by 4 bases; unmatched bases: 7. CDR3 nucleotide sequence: TGCGCCAGCAGCCCCCGACAGGGGGCAGGAGAGACCCAGTACTTC. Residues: CASSPRQGAGETQYF.

CDR3 DNA sequence: TGTGCCAGCAGTCGGAGGAGTGAGCAGTTCTTC. As protein: CASSRRSEQFF. This chain joins TRBV6-2 or TRBV6-3 and TRBJ2-1; tentative D call: TRBD2 (5 bases). The germline V and J ends were trimmed by 5 bases and 9 bases, with 8 bases remaining between them. Germline CDR1 reads MNHEY; CDR2 reads SVGEGT. This CDR3 spans 11 amino acids.